Described below is a single TCR beta chain sequence and its context. Its antigen remains unidentified. This specimen belongs to a study of OX40 agonist ivuxolimab in advanced cancers. General observations from the study: Averaged across samples, CD8+ T cells carried more expanded clones than CD4+ did. Antigen targets of the expanded peripheral T cells went undetermined.

Profiled with immunoSEQ multiplex PCR; TCRdb holds only in-frame clones, not every one. Of under 30,000 clones in the sample, less than 90% were seen once. CDR3 length: 15 amino acids. V lost 0 bases and J lost 4, with 10 bases in between. Germline CDR1 reads LGHNA; CDR2 reads YSLEER. This sequence originates from an adult with an advanced solid tumor such as melanoma, head and neck, liver or kidney cancer. V gene TRBV4-3 combines with J gene TRBJ1-5; maybe TRBD1 (6 bases). Sequenced material: CD4+ or CD8+ T cells sorted from blood, taken in a trial of the OX40 agonist ivuxolimab. The CDR3 reads CASSQENRENQPQHF. In DNA, the CDR3 is TGCGCCAGCAGCCAAGAAAACAGGGAAAATCAGCCCCAGCATTTT.